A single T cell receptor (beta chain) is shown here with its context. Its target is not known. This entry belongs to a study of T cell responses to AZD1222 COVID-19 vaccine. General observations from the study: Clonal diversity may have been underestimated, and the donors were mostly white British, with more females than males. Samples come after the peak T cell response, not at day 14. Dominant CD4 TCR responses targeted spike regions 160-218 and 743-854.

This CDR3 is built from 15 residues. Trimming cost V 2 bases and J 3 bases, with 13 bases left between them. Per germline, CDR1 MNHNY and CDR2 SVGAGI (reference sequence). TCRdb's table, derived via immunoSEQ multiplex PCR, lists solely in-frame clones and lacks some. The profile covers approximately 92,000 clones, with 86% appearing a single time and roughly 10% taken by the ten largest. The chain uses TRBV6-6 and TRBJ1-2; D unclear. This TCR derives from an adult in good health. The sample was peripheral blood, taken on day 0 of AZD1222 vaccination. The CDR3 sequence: CASSYAVGRDYGYTF. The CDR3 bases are TGTGCCAGCAGTTACGCTGTTGGGAGGGACTATGGCTACACCTTC.